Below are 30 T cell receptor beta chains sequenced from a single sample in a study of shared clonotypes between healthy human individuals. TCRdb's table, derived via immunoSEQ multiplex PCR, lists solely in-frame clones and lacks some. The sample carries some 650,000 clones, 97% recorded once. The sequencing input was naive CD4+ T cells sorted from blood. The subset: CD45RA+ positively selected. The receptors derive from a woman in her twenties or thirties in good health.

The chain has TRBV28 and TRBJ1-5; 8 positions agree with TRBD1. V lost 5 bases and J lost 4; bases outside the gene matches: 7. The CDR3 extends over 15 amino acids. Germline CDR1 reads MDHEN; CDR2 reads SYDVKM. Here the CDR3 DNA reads TGTGCCAGCAGTCCCCGGACAGGGAGGAATCAGCCCCAGCATTTT. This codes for CASSPRTGRNQPQHF.

CDR3 nucleotide sequence: TGCGCCAGCAGTCAAGGGAAATTTCAAGAGACCCAGTACTTC. Its protein product is CASSQGKFQETQYF. The chain couples TRBV23-1 to TRBJ2-5; no reliable D call. TRBV23-1 is known as an ORF, though its function is uncertain. V dropped 2 bases and J dropped 2 bases, with 9 bases sitting between them. This CDR3 is built from 14 residues.

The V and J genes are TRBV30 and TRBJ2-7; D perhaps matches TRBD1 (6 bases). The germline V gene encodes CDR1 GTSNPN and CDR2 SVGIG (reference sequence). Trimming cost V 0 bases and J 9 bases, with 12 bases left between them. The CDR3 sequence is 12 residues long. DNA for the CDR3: TGTGCCTGGAGTGTTCAGGGGCCCGGGCAGTACTTC. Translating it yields CAWSVQGPGQYF.

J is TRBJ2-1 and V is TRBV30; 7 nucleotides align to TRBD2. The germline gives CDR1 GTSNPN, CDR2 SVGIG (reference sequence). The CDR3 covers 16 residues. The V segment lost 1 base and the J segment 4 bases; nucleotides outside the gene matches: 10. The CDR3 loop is CAWSGASGIPYNEQFF. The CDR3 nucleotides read TGTGCCTGGAGTGGAGCCAGCGGGATTCCATACAATGAGCAGTTCTTC.

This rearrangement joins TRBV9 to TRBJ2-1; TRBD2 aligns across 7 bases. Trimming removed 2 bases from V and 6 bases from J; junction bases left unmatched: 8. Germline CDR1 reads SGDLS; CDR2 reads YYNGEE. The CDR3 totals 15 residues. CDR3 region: CASSVTGTIINEQFF. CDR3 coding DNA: TGTGCCAGCAGCGTGACCGGGACTATAATCAATGAGCAGTTCTTC.

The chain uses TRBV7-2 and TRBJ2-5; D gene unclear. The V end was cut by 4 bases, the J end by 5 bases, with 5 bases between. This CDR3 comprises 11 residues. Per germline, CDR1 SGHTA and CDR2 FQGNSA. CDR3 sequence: CASSSGETQYF. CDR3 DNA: TGTGCCAGCAGCTCTGGGGAGACCCAGTACTTC.

CDR3 loop: CASGKTAAIQETQYF. DNA of the CDR3: TGTGCCAGCGGGAAGACAGCCGCCATCCAAGAGACCCAGTACTTC. The V gene is TRBV9, the J gene TRBJ2-5, with D possibly being TRBD1 (5 bases). The CDR3 loop spans 15 amino acids. The germline V gene has CDR1 SGDLS and CDR2 YYNGEE. The V end lost 7 bases, the J end lost 1 base, and 17 bases lay between the germline ends.

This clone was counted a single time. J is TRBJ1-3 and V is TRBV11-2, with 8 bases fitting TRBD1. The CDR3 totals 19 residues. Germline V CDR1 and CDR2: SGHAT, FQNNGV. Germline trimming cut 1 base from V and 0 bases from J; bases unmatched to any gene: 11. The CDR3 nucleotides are TGTGCCAGCAGCTTAGTAAGGACAGGGCCCACCGACTCTGGAAACACCATATATTTT. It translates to CASSLVRTGPTDSGNTIYF.

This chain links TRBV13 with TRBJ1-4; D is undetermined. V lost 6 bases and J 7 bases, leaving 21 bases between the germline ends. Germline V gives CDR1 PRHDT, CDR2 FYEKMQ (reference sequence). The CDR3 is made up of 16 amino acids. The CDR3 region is CASSLGQPSSGEKLFF. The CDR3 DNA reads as TGTGCCAGCAGTCTCGGGCAGCCATCAAGTGGTGAAAAACTGTTTTTT.

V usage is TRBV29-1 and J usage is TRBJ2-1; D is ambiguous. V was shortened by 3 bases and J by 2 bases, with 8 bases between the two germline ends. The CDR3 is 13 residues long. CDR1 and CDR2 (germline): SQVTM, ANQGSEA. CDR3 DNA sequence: TGCAGCGTTGATCATAGGGCCTACAATGAGCAGTTCTTC. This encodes CSVDHRAYNEQFF.

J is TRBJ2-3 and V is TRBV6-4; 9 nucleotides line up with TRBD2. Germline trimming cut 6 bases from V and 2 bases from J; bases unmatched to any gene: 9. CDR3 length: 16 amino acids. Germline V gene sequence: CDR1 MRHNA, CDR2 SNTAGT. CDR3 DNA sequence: TGTGCCAGCAGGATGGGGGCTAGCGGGGACACAGATACGCAGTATTTT. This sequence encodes CASRMGASGDTDTQYF.

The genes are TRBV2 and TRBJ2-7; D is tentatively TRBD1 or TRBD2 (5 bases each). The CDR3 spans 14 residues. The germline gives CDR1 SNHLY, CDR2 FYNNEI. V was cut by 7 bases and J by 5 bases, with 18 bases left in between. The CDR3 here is CASKGTFLGHEQYF. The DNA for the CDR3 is TGTGCCAGCAAAGGGACGTTTTTGGGTCACGAGCAGTACTTC.

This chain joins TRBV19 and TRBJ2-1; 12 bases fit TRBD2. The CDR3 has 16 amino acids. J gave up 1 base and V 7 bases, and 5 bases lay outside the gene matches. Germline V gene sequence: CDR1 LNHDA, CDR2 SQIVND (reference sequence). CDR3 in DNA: TGTGCCAGTATCCCGACTAGCGGGAGTTCCTACAATGAGCAGTTCTTC. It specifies CASIPTSGSSYNEQFF.

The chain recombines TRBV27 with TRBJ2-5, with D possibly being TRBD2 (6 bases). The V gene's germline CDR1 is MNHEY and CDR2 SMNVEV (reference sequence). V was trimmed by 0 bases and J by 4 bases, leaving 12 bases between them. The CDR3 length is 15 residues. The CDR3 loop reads CASSLSTSLRETQYF. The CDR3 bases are TGTGCCAGCAGTTTATCCACTAGCCTGCGAGAGACCCAGTACTTC.

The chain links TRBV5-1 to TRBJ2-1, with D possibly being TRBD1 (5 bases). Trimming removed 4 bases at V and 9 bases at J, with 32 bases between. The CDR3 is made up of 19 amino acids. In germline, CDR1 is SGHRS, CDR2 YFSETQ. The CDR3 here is CASSRQNSVLAGQASEQFF. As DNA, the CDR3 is TGCGCCAGCAGCAGACAAAATTCGGTTCTGGCAGGGCAGGCGAGTGAGCAGTTCTTC.

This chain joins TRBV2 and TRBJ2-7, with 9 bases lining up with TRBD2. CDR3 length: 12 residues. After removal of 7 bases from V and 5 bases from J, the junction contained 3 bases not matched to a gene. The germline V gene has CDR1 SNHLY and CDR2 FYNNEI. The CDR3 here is CASTQRGDEQYF. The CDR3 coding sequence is TGTGCCAGCACCCAGCGGGGGGACGAGCAGTACTTC.

For the CDR3, the DNA is TGCGCCAGCAGCCAAGATTCATTCCGCATACCGTTACCTAGCAATCAGCCCCAGCATTTT. Protein sequence: CASSQDSFRIPLPSNQPQHF. The chain carries TRBV4-1 and TRBJ1-5; D unclear. The CDR3 covers 20 residues. Germline-derived CDR1 and CDR2 are MGHRA and YSYEKL. V was cut by 0 bases and J by 0 bases, with 21 bases left in between.

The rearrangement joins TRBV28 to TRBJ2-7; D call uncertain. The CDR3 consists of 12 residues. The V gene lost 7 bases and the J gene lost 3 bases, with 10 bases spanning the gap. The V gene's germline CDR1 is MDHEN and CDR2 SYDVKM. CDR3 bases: TGTGCCAGCACGACCCTTAGCTACGAGCAGTACTTC. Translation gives CASTTLSYEQYF.

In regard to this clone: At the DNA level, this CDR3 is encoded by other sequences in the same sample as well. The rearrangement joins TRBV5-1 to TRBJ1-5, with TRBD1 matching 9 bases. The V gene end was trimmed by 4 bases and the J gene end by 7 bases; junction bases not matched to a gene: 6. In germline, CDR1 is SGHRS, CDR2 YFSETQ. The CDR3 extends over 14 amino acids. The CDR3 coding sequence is TGCGCCAGCAGCCTAGGGACAGGGCGACAGCCCCAGCATTTT. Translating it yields CASSLGTGRQPQHF. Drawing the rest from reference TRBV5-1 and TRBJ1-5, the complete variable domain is KAGVTQTPRYLIKTRGQQVTLSCSPISGHRSVSWYQQTPGQGLQFLFEYFSETQRNKGNFPGRFSGRQFSNSRSEMNVSTLELGDSALYLCASSLGTGRQPQHFGDGTRLSIL.

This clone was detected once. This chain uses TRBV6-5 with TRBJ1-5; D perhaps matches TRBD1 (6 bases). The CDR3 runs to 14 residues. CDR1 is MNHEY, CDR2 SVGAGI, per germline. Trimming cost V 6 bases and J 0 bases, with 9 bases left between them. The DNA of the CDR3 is TGTGCCAGCAGATTGGGGGCTAGCAATCAGCCCCAGCATTTT. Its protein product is CASRLGASNQPQHF.

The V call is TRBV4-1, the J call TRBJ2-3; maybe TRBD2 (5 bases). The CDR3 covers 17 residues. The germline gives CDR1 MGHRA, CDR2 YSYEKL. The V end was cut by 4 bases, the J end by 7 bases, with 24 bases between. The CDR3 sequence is CASSPSYTGSSLNTQYF. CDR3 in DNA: TGCGCCAGCAGCCCCTCTTACACGGGGAGTAGCCTGAATACGCAGTATTTT.

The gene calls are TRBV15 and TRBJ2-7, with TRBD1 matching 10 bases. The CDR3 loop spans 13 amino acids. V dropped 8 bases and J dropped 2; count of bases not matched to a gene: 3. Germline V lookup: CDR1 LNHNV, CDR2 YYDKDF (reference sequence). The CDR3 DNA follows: TGTGCCACCGGGACAGGGGTTACCTACGAGCAGTACTTC. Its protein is CATGTGVTYEQYF.

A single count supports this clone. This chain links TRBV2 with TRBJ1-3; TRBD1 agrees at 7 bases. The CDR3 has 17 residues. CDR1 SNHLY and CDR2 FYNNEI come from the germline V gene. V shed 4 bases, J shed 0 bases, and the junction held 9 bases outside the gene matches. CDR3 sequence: CASSVRGDPLSGNTIYF. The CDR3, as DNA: TGTGCCAGCAGTGTCAGGGGGGACCCCCTCTCTGGAAACACCATATATTTT.

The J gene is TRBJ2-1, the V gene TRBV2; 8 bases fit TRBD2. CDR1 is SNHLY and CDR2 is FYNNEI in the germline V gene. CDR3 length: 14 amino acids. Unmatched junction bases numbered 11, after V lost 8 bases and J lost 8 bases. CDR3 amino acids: CASQQGTRVHEQFF. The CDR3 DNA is TGTGCCAGCCAACAAGGGACTAGAGTCCATGAGCAGTTCTTC.

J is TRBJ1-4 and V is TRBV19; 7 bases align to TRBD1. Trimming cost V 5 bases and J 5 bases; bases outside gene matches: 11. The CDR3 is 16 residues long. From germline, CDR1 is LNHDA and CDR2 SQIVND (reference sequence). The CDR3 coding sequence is TGTGCCAGTAGTTCCCTTATCACAGGGGCGAATGAAAAACTGTTTTTT. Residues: CASSSLITGANEKLFF.

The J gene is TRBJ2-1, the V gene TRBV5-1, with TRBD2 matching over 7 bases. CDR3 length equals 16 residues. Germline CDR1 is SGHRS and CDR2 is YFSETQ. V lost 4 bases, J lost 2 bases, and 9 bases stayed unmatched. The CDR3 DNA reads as TGCGCCAGCAGCGGGAATACCGGGACTACCTACAATGAGCAGTTCTTC. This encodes CASSGNTGTTYNEQFF. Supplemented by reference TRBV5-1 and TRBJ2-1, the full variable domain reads KAGVTQTPRYLIKTRGQQVTLSCSPISGHRSVSWYQQTPGQGLQFLFEYFSETQRNKGNFPGRFSGRQFSNSRSEMNVSTLELGDSALYLCASSGNTGTTYNEQFFGPGTRLTVL.

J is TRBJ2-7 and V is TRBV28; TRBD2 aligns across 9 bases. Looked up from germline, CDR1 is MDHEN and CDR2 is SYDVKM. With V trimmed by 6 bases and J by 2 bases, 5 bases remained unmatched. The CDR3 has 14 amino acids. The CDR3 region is CASSIAGETYEQYF. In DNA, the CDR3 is TGTGCCAGCAGCATAGCGGGAGAGACCTACGAGCAGTACTTC.

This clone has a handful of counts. The CDR3 sequence: CASRNSGTGLRYTF. CDR3 sequence (DNA): TGTGCCAGCAGGAATAGCGGGACAGGGTTGCGCTACACCTTC. This chain joins TRBV2 and TRBJ1-2; 9 bases agree with TRBD1. Trimming cost V 6 bases and J 9 bases; bases outside gene matches: 11. The CDR3 has 14 amino acids. Germline values: CDR1 SNHLY, CDR2 FYNNEI.

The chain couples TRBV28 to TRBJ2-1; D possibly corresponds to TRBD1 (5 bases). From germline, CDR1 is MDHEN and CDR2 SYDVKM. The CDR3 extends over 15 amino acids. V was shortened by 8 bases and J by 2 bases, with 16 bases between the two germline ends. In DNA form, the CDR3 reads TGTGCCAGCTCTCTTTTTCGACAGCCCTACAATGAGCAGTTCTTC. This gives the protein CASSLFRQPYNEQFF.

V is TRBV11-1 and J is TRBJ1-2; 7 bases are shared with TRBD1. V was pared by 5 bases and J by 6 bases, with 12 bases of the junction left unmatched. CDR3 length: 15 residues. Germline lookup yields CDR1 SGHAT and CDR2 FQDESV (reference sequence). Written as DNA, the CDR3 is TGTGCCAGCAGCCTCCCCCGCAAGGGGGCTGATGGCTACACCTTC. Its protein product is CASSLPRKGADGYTF.